Below, 23 T cell receptor beta chains from the same sample are listed, as sequenced in a study of T cells in Graves' hyperthyroidism and ophthalmopathy. Amplification targeted TCR beta CDR3 regions from RNA transcripts. The HTBI set primed first-round TCR CDR3 RT-PCR. In TCRdb, the multiplex PCR reads were re-called with MiXCR into one record per CDR3 protein. The sample carries some 510,000 distinct CDR3 sequences, around 20% recorded once. The sample comprised blood. These TCRs come from a man aged 18 to 35 with Graves' hyperthyroidism.

Many counts were recorded for this clonotype. J is TRBJ1-5 and V is TRBV12-5, with D uncertain. This CDR3 is 14 amino acids long. Per germline, CDR1 LGHNT and CDR2 FRNRAP. Deletions cut 6 bases from V and 4 bases from J, with 13 bases between. In nucleotides, the CDR3 is TGTGCTAGTGGGCTATCGGGTGGAAATCAGCCCCAGCATTTT. It encodes CASGLSGGNQPQHF.

The V call is TRBV5-1, the J call TRBJ2-7, with 10 positions matching TRBD1. This CDR3 region has 16 residues. The junction had 10 bases not matched to a gene; V was cut back by 4 bases and J by 3 bases. Germline V gene sequence: CDR1 SGHRS, CDR2 YFSETQ. The CDR3 bases are TGCGCCAGCAGCGTCCATCCGGGACAGGGGAACTACGAGCAGTACTTC. Protein sequence: CASSVHPGQGNYEQYF. Filled out from reference TRBV5-1 and TRBJ2-7, the complete variable domain reads KAGVTQTPRYLIKTRGQQVTLSCSPISGHRSVSWYQQTPGQGLQFLFEYFSETQRNKGNFPGRFSGRQFSNSRSEMNVSTLELGDSALYLCASSVHPGQGNYEQYFGPGTRLTVT.

This clonotype came up many times. The genes are TRBV25-1 and TRBJ1-1; maybe TRBD1 (5 bases). This CDR3 is 14 amino acids long. Germline V gives CDR1 MGHDK, CDR2 SYGVNS. The V gene lost 7 bases and the J gene lost 1 base, with 13 bases spanning the gap. The CDR3 region is CASKEPGRNTEAFF. CDR3 coding DNA: TGTGCCAGCAAGGAACCAGGGAGGAACACTGAAGCTTTCTTT.

This clonotype has ten or more counts. V gene TRBV20-1 combines with J gene TRBJ2-7, with D perhaps matching TRBD1 (5 bases). The CDR3 runs 15 residues. The V and J ends lost 6 bases and 0 bases respectively, with 18 bases between them. Looked up from germline, CDR1 is DFQATT and CDR2 is SNEGSKA (reference sequence). DNA for the CDR3: TGCAGTGCGAGCCCCGACCAGGGATCCTCCTACGAGCAGTACTTC. This gives the protein CSASPDQGSSYEQYF.

This clonotype appeared many times. The chain links TRBV29-1 to TRBJ1-2, with D unclear. The germline gives CDR1 SQVTM, CDR2 ANQGSEA. V was clipped by 4 bases and J by 5 bases, with 8 bases between them. This CDR3 comprises 11 residues. CDR3 nucleotides: TGCAGCGTTGGCCAGGATTATGGCTACACCTTC. Its translation: CSVGQDYGYTF.

This clonotype appeared a few times. J is TRBJ1-1 and V is TRBV6-5; possibly TRBD1 for D (6 bases). The V end lost 1 base, the J end lost 1 base, and 10 bases lay between the germline ends. CDR1 is MNHEY, CDR2 SVGAGI, per germline. CDR3 length equals 15 residues. CDR3: CASSYWGARNTEAFF. CDR3 in DNA: TGTGCCAGCAGTTACTGGGGGGCGCGGAACACTGAAGCTTTCTTT.

This clonotype has ten or more counts. The V gene is TRBV28, the J gene TRBJ1-2; no firm D call. Trimming removed 3 bases at V and 4 bases at J, with 12 bases between. Germline values: CDR1 MDHEN, CDR2 SYDVKM. This CDR3 contains 14 residues. CDR3 amino acids: CASSFRGISYGYTF. The CDR3, as DNA: TGTGCCAGCAGTTTTCGGGGTATTAGCTATGGCTACACCTTC.

In this sample, this clonotype turned up many times. This chain joins TRBV12-3 or TRBV12-4 and TRBJ2-7; possibly TRBD1 or TRBD2 for D (6 bases each). CDR3 length equals 15 residues. V shed 2 bases and J shed 2 bases, with 13 bases lying between them. The CDR3 loop reads CASSLKGGGPYEQYF. The CDR3 DNA is TGTGCCAGCAGTTTAAAGGGTGGGGGGCCCTACGAGCAGTACTTC.

A few counts support this clonotype. V and J are TRBV4-2 and TRBJ1-5; TRBD1 matches 9 bases. The CDR3 spans 17 residues. V lost 5 bases and J lost 2; bases outside the gene matches: 10. The V gene's germline CDR1 is LGHNA and CDR2 YNFKEQ. The CDR3 DNA reads as TGTGCCAGCAGCGGCTTCACAGGGGGCGAACGCAATCAGCCCCAGCATTTT. Translating it yields CASSGFTGGERNQPQHF.

This clonotype was seen repeatedly, ten times or more. This chain links TRBV25-1 with TRBJ1-1; possible D gene TRBD1, 6 bases. V was clipped by 5 bases and J by 3 bases, with 16 bases between them. CDR1 is MGHDK and CDR2 is SYGVNS in the germline V gene. This CDR3 comprises 15 residues. CDR3 protein: CASSQDSLRDTEAFF. In DNA form, the CDR3 reads TGTGCCAGCAGTCAGGACAGCCTTAGGGACACTGAAGCTTTCTTT.

Only a few counts were recorded for this clonotype. The V and J genes are TRBV2 and TRBJ1-1; 8 nucleotides match TRBD1. Germline V gene sequence: CDR1 SNHLY, CDR2 FYNNEI. V trimming: 7 bases; J trimming: 4 bases; junction bases outside the gene matches: 8. The CDR3 runs to 14 residues. The CDR3 sequence is CASTSTGVGTEAFF. CDR3 nucleotides: TGTGCCAGCACCTCGACAGGGGTTGGCACTGAAGCTTTCTTT.

This chain uses TRBV2 with TRBJ2-7; 9 bases match TRBD2. Germline V gene lookup returns CDR1 SNHLY and CDR2 FYNNEI. Losses at the gene ends were 4 bases for V and 11 bases for J; bases not matched to a gene: 6. The CDR3 is made up of 12 amino acids. The CDR3 loop reads CASSGAGGPEYF. DNA for the CDR3: TGTGCCAGCAGTGGCGCGGGAGGGCCTGAGTACTTC.

There are a few counts of this clonotype. The chain has TRBV28 and TRBJ2-4; a weak D match, TRBD2 (5 bases). The V end lost 4 bases, the J end lost 2 bases, and 9 bases lay between the germline ends. This CDR3 region has 14 residues. Germline V gene sequence: CDR1 MDHEN, CDR2 SYDVKM. CDR3 coding DNA: TGTGCCAGCAGTTCTCGGGATTCCAAAAACATTCAGTACTTC. Encoded protein: CASSSRDSKNIQYF.

Of note for this clonotype: This clone may be a read error of a much larger clone one base away. The genes are TRBV4-1 and TRBJ1-3; D remains ambiguous. Germline V CDR1 and CDR2: MGHRA, YSYEKL. The CDR3 consists of 18 residues. The CDR3 protein is CTSSQEFSRWGGGNTIYF. The CDR3 DNA reads as TGCACCAGCAGCCAAGAGTTCTCCCGGTGGGGAGGTGGAAACACCATATATTTT.

Of note for this clonotype: This clone may be a read error of a much larger clone one base away. V and J are TRBV5-1 and TRBJ1-1; unclear D gene. This CDR3 comprises 12 residues. V was trimmed by 4 bases and J by 8 bases, leaving 12 bases between them. Germline assignment: CDR1 SGHRS and CDR2 YFSETQ. The CDR3 sequence: CASSHGLSEAFF. The CDR3 region has the DNA TGCGCCAGCAGCCACGGGCTTTCAGAAGCTTTCTTT. The full variable domain, in which reference TRBV5-1 and TRBJ1-1 provide the parts outside the CDR3, is KAGVTQTPRYLIKTRGQQVTLSCSPISGHRSVSWYQQTPGQGLQFLFEYFSETQRNKGNFPGRFSGRQFSNSRSEMNVSTLELGDSALYLCASSHGLSEAFFGQGTRLTVV.

In this sample, this clonotype turned up many times. The rearrangement links TRBV20-1 to TRBJ1-1; the D gene is possibly TRBD1 (6 bases). V was clipped by 2 bases and J by 3 bases, with 13 bases between them. The CDR3 totals 14 residues. Germline assignment: CDR1 DFQATT and CDR2 SNEGSKA (reference sequence). The CDR3 nucleotides are TGCAGTGCTAGAAGGACAGTACTCGACACTGAAGCTTTCTTT. It is translated as CSARRTVLDTEAFF.

This chain connects TRBV30 to TRBJ1-5; no reliable D call. V lost 0 bases to trimming and J lost 6 bases, with 6 bases between them. CDR3 length: 12 amino acids. Germline lookup yields CDR1 GTSNPN and CDR2 SVGIG (reference sequence). CDR3 in DNA: TGTGCCTGGAGTGTAGGGCGTCAGCCCCAGCATTTT. It yields the protein CAWSVGRQPQHF.

There are a few counts of this clonotype. V is TRBV4-1 and J is TRBJ1-5; possibly TRBD1 for D (5 bases). The CDR3 loop spans 16 amino acids. Between the trimmed V and J ends, which lost 2 bases and 4 bases, there was a span of 15 bases. From germline, CDR1 is MGHRA and CDR2 YSYEKL. CDR3: CASSQSPGPQNQPQHF. The CDR3 DNA is TGCGCCAGCAGCCAAAGTCCGGGGCCACAAAATCAGCCCCAGCATTTT.

The genes are TRBV20-1 and TRBJ2-7; a weak D match, TRBD1 (5 bases). CDR3 length: 15 amino acids. Trimming left V 1 base short and J 4 bases short, with 17 bases between. Germline CDR1 is DFQATT and CDR2 is SNEGSKA (reference sequence). CDR3 protein: CSARAPIGAAYEQYF. CDR3 in DNA: TGCAGTGCTAGAGCCCCGATAGGGGCAGCTTACGAGCAGTACTTC.

This clonotype was observed at least ten times. The chain couples TRBV6-5 to TRBJ1-1; no clear D gene. The V gene lost 4 bases and the J gene lost 4 bases, with 16 bases spanning the gap. CDR3 size: 15 residues. The V gene's germline CDR1 is MNHEY and CDR2 SVGAGI. The CDR3 loop reads CASSSRRTMGTEAFF. In DNA form, the CDR3 reads TGTGCCAGCAGTTCCCGCCGGACGATGGGCACTGAAGCTTTCTTT.

The V call is TRBV12-3 or TRBV12-4, the J call TRBJ1-1; maybe TRBD1 (5 bases). Trimming stripped 5 bases from V and 1 base from J, with 20 bases between. The CDR3 contains 17 residues. CDR3 loop: CASSLRRGVGANTEAFF. In nucleotides, the CDR3 is TGTGCCAGCAGTCTTAGAAGGGGAGTCGGGGCGAACACTGAAGCTTTCTTT.

For this clonotype: A much larger clone lies one base from this, so it may be a read error. This is likely a read error, given that the CDR3 carries no conserved phenylalanine or tryptophan at its end. The chain links TRBV7-8 to TRBJ2-7, with 7 bases lining up with TRBD2. This CDR3 is 14 amino acids long. Germline V gene data show CDR1 as SGHVS and CDR2 as FQNEAQ. Trimming cost V 5 bases and J 1 base; bases outside gene matches: 5. The CDR3 bases are TGTGCCAGCAGCCCCCGGGAGGATTCCTACGAGCAGTACTAC. Amino acids: CASSPREDSYEQYY.

This clonotype was observed at least ten times. This chain links TRBV2 with TRBJ1-1; D perhaps matches TRBD1 (5 bases). The V gene lost 1 base and the J gene lost 0 bases, with 9 bases spanning the gap. The germline V gene has CDR1 SNHLY and CDR2 FYNNEI. This CDR3 spans 15 amino acids. The CDR3 loop is CASSEGTLMNTEAFF. The DNA for the CDR3 is TGTGCCAGCAGTGAAGGGACACTCATGAACACTGAAGCTTTCTTT.